This TCR beta chain stems from a study of cytomegalovirus exposure and HLA in healthy donors. Study-wide results and limits: Presence/absence analyses assumed roughly uniform sequencing depth across donors.

The V and J ends lost 2 bases and 4 bases, in that order; junction bases with no gene match: 9. CDR1 GTSNPN and CDR2 SVGIG come from the germline V gene (reference sequence). The CDR3 is 15 residues long. Turning to this clone: The antigen is undetermined.

The study ran its PCR with 60 Vbeta and 13 Jbeta primers. Repertoires were generated with immunoSEQ multiplex PCR, while TCRdb's copy carries only in-frame clones and drops some. Found here are about 170,000 clones, about 80% of them singletons; the top ten hold about 1.9%. This clonotype originated in a woman aged 25 to 45 in good health and CMV-seropositive. Sequencing was done on a sample of PBMCs. V gene TRBV30 combines with J gene TRBJ2-7; the match to TRBD1 covers 9 bases. The CDR3 loop reads CAWSYLTGGFYEQYF. CDR3 sequence (DNA): TGTGCCTGGAGTTACCTGACAGGGGGGTTTTACGAGCAGTACTTC. Full variable domain (outside the CDR3, taken from reference TRBV30 and TRBJ2-7): SQTIHQWPATLVQPVGSPLSLECTVEGTSNPNLYWYRQAAGRGLQLLFYSVGIGQISSEVPQNLSASRPQDRQFILSSKKLLLSDSGFYLCAWSYLTGGFYEQYFGPGTRLTVT.